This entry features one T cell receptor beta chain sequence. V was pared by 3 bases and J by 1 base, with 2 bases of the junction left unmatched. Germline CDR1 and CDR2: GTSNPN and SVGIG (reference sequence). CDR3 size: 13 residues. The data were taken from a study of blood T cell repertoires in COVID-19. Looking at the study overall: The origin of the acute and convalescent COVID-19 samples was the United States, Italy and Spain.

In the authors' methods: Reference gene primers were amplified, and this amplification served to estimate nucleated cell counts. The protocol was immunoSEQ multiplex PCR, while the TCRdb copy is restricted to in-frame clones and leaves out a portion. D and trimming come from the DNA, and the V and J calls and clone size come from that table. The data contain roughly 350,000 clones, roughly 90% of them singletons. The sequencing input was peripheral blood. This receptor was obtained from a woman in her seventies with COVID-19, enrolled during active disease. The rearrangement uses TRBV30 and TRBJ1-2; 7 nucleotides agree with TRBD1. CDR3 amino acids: CAWSDRVNYGYTF. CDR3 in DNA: TGTGCCTGGAGCGACAGGGTTAACTATGGCTACACCTTC.